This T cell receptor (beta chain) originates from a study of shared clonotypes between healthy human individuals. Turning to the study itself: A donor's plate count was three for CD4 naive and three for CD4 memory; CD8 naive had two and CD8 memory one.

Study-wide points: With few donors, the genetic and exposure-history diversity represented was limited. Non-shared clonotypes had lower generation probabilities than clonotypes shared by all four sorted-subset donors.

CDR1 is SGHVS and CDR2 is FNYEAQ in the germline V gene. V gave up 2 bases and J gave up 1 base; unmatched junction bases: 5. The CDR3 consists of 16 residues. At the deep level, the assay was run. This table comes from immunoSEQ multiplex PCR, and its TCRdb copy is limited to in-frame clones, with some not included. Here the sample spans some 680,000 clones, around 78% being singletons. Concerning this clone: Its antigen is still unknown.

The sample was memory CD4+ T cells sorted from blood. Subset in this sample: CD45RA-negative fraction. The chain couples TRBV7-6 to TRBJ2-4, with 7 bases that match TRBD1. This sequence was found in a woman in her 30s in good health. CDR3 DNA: TGTGCCAGCAGCTTATCGACAGGGAGCGCCAAAAACATTCAGTACTTC. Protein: CASSLSTGSAKNIQYF.